This TCR beta chain was recorded in a study of T cell clonality in common variable immunodeficiency. Germline CDR1 reads SGHAT; CDR2 reads FQNNGV. Trimming cost V 2 bases and J 7 bases, with 6 bases left between them. The CDR3 extends over 12 amino acids. Control and CVID samples contributed equal amounts of genomic DNA. Data came from immunoSEQ multiplex PCR; TCRdb stores just in-frame clones and leaves some out. The profile covers about 35,000 clones, none occurring a single time. This clone showed up many times. The observed sequence ends 3 residues before the CDR3 terminus, with the missing tail filled in from the germline J gene.

J is TRBJ2-1 and V is TRBV11-2; D unresolved. The receptor was derived from a person aged 18 to 75 in good health. The source material was peripheral blood mononuclear cells. CDR3 DNA (partial): TGTGCCAGCAGCTTAAACCGGAATGAG. This sequence encodes CASSLNRNE. The full CDR3 sequence reads CASSLNRNEQFF.